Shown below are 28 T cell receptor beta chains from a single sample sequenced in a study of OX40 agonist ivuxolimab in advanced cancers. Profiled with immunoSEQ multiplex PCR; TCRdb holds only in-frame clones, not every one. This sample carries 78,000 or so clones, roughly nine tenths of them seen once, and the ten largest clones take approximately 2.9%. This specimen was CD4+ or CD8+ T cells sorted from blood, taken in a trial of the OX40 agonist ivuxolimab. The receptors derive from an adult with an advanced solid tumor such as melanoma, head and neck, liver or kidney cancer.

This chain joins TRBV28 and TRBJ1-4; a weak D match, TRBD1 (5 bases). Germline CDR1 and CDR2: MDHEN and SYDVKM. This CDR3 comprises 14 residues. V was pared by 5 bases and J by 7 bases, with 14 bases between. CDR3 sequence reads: CASSLGGAGEKLFF. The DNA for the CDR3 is TGTGCCAGCAGTCTGGGGGGAGCGGGTGAAAAACTGTTTTTT.

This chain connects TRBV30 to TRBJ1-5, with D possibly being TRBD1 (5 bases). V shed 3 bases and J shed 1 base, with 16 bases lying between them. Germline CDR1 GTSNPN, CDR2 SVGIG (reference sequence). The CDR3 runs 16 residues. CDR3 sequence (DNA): TGTGCCTGGAGGACCGGATCAGGGTTAAGCAATCAGCCCCAGCATTTT. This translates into CAWRTGSGLSNQPQHF.

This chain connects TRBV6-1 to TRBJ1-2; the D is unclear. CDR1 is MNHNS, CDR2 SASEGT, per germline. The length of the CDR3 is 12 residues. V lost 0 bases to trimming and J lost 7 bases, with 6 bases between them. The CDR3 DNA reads TGTGCCAGCAGTGAAGCCAGATCTGGCTACACCTTC. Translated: CASSEARSGYTF.

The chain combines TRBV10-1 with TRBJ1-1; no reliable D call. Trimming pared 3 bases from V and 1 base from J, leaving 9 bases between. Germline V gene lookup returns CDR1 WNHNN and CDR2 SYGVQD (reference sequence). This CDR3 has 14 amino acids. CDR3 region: CASSEGSGNTEAFF. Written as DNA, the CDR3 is TGCGCCAGCAGTGAAGGCTCAGGGAACACTGAAGCTTTCTTT.

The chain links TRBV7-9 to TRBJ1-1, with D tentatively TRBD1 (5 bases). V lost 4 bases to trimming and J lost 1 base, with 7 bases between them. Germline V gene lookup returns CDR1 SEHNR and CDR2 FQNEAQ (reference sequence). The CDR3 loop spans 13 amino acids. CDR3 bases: TGTGCCAGCAGCTCAAGGGGGAACACTGAAGCTTTCTTT. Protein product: CASSSRGNTEAFF.

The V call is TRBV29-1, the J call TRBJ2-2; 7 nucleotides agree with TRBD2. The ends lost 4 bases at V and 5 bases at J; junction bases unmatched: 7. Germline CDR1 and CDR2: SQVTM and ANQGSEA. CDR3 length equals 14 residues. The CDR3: CSVGAGAGTGELFF. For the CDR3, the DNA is TGCAGCGTTGGGGCGGGAGCGGGGACCGGGGAGCTGTTTTTT.

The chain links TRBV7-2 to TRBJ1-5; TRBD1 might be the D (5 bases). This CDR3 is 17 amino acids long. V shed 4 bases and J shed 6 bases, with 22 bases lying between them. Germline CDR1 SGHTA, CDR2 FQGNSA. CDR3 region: CASSSFRGSNFPQPQHF. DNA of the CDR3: TGTGCCAGCAGCTCTTTCCGGGGCTCTAATTTCCCTCAGCCCCAGCATTTT.

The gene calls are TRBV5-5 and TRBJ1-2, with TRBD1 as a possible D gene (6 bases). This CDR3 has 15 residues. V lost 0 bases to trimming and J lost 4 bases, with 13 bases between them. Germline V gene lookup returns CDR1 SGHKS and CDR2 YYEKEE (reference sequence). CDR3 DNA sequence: TGTGCCAGCAGCTTGGTAATGGGACACCTCTATGGCTACACCTTC. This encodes CASSLVMGHLYGYTF.

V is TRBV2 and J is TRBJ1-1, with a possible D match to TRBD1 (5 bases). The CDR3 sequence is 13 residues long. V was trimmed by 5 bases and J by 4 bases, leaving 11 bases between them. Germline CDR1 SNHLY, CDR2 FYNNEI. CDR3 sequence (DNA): TGTGCCAGCAGTTTTTACGGGGCCACTGAAGCTTTCTTT. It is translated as CASSFYGATEAFF.

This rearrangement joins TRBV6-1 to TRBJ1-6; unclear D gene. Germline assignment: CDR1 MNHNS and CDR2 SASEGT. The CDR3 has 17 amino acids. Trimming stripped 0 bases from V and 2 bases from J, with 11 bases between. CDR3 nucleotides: TGTGCCAGCAGTGAAGCCTCCCGAGGGACCTATAATTCACCCCTCCACTTT. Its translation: CASSEASRGTYNSPLHF.

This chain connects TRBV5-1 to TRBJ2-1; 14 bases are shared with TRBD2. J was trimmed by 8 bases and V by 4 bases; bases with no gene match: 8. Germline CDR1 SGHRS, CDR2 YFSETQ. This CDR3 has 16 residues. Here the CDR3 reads CASSPPGLAGEDEQFF. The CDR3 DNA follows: TGCGCCAGCAGCCCCCCGGGACTAGCGGGAGAGGATGAGCAGTTCTTC.

CDR3 region: CASSPRTGPNEKLFF. CDR3 coding DNA: TGTGCCAGCTCACCCCGGACAGGTCCTAATGAAAAACTGTTTTTT. The J gene is TRBJ1-4, the V gene TRBV18; TRBD1 aligns across 7 bases. Looked up from germline, CDR1 is KGHSH and CDR2 is LQKENI. The V and J ends lost 3 bases and 3 bases, in that order; junction bases with no gene match: 4. The CDR3 consists of 15 residues.

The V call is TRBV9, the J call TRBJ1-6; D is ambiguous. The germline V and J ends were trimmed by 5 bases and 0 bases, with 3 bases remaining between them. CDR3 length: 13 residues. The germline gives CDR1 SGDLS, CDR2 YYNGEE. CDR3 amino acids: CASRDSYNSPLHF. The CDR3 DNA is TGTGCCAGCAGGGACTCCTATAATTCACCCCTCCACTTT.

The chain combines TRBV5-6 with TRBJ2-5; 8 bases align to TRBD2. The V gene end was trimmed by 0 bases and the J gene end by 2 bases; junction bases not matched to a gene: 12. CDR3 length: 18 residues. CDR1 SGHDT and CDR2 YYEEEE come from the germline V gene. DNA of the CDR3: TGTGCCAGCAGCTTGGCTTTCTCACTAGCGGAGATACAAGAGACCCAGTACTTC. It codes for CASSLAFSLAEIQETQYF.

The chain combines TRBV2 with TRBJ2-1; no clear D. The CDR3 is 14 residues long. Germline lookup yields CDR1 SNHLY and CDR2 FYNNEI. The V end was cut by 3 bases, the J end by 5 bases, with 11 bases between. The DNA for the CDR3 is TGTGCCAGCAGTGAGCTAGGGTCGAACAATGAGCAGTTCTTC. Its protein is CASSELGSNNEQFF.

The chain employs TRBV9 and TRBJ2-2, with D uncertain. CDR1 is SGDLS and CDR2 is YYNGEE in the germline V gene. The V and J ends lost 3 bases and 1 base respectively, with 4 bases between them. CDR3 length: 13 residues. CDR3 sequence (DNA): TGTGCCAGCAGCGCCTTGAACACCGGGGAGCTGTTTTTT. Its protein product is CASSALNTGELFF.

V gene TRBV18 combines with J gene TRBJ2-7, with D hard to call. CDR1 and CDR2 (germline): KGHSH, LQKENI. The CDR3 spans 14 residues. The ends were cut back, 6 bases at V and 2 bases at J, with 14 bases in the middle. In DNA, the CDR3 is TGTGCCAGCTCCCAGTCGGGTTCTCCCTACGAGCAGTACTTC. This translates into CASSQSGSPYEQYF.

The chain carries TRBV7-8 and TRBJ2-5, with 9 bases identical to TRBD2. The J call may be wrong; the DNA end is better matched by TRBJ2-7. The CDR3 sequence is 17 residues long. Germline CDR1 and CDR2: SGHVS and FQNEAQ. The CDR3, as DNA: TGTGCCAGCAGCTCCGGGGTGGCGGGAGGGCCGCCCTACGAGCAGTACTTC. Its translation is CASSSGVAGGPPYEQYF.

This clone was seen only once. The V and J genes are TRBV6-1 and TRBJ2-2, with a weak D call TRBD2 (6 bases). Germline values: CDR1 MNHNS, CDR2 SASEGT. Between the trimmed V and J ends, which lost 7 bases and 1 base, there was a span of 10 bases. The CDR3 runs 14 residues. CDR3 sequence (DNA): TGTGCCAGCACGCGGGGTAGGAACACCGGGGAGCTGTTTTTT. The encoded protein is CASTRGRNTGELFF.

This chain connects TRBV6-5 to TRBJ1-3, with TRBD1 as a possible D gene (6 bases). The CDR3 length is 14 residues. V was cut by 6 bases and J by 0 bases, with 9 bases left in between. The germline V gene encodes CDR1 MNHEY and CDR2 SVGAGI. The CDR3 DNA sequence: TGTGCCAGCAGAGGGACAAGCTCTGGAAACACCATATATTTT. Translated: CASRGTSSGNTIYF.

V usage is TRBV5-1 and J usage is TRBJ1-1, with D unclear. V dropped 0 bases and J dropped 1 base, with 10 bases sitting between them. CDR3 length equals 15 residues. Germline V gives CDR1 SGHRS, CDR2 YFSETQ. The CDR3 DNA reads TGCGCCAGCAGCTTGGACCCCGGGCCGAACACTGAAGCTTTCTTT. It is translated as CASSLDPGPNTEAFF. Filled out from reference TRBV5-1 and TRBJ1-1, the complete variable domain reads KAGVTQTPRYLIKTRGQQVTLSCSPISGHRSVSWYQQTPGQGLQFLFEYFSETQRNKGNFPGRFSGRQFSNSRSEMNVSTLELGDSALYLCASSLDPGPNTEAFFGQGTRLTVV.

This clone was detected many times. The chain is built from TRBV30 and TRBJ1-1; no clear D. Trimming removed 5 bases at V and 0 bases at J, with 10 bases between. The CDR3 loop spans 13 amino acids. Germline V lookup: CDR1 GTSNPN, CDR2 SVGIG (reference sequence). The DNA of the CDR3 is TGTGCCTGGGGAAGTGAGCTGAACACTGAAGCTTTCTTT. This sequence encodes CAWGSELNTEAFF.

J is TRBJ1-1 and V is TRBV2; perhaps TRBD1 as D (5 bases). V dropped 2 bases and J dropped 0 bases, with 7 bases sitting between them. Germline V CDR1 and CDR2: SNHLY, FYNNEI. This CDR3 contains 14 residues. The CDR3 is CASSEWGLNTEAFF. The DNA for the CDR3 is TGTGCCAGCAGTGAATGGGGCCTGAACACTGAAGCTTTCTTT.

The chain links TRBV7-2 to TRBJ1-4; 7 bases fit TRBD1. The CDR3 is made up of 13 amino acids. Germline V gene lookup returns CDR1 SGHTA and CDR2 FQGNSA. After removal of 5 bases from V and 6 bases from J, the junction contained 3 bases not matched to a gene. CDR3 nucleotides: TGTGCCAGCAGCCCAGGACAGGATGAAAAACTGTTTTTT. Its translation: CASSPGQDEKLFF. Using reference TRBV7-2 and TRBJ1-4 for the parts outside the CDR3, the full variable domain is GAGVSQSPSNKVTEKGKDVELRCDPISGHTALYWYRQSLGQGLEFLIYFQGNSAPDKSGLPSDRFSAERTGGSVSTLTIQRTQQEDSAVYLCASSPGQDEKLFFGSGTQLSVL.

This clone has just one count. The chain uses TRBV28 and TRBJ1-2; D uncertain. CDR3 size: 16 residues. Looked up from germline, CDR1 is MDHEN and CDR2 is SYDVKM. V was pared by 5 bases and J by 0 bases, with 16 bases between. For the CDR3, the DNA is TGTGCCAGCAGTACCCCTCGTCTCCCCCCTAACTATGGCTACACCTTC. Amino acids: CASSTPRLPPNYGYTF.

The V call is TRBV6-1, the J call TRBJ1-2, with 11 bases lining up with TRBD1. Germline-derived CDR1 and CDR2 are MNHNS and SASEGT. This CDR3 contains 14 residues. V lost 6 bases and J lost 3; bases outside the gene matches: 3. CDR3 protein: CASSVGQGDYGYTF. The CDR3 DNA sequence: TGTGCCAGCAGCGTGGGACAGGGGGACTATGGCTACACCTTC.

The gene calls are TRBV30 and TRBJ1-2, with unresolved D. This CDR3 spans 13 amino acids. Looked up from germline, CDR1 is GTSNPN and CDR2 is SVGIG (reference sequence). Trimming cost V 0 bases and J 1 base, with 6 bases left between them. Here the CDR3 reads CAWSVFINYGYTF. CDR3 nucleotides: TGTGCCTGGAGTGTCTTTATTAACTATGGCTACACCTTC.

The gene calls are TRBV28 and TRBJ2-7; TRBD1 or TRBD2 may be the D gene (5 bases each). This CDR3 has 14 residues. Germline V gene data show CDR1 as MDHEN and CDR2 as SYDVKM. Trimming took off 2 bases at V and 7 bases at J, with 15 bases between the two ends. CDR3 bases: TGTGCCAGCAGTTTAGCTGGGACCCCTGGAGAGCAGTACTTC. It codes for CASSLAGTPGEQYF. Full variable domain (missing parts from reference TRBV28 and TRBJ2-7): DVKVTQSSRYLVKRTGEKVFLECVQDMDHENMFWYRQDPGLGLRLIYFSYDVKMKEKGDIPEGYSVSREKKERFSLILESASTNQTSMYLCASSLAGTPGEQYFGPGTRLTVT.